The 30 T cell receptor beta chains below all came from one sample that was sequenced in a study of T cell repertoires in cytomegalovirus infection. TCRdb redid the calling of the reads with MiXCR, one entry per CDR3 protein. The table shows approximately 260,000 distinct CDR3 sequences, with over 15% occurring only once. Material: CD8+ T cells from PBMCs. Receptors were obtained from a human donor in good health (CMV status not recorded). Some clones in this sample may be carry-over from other donors' samples.

This clonotype was recorded a few times. The V gene is TRBV29-1, the J gene TRBJ2-5; D unresolved. The CDR3 loop spans 10 amino acids. The germline V gene has CDR1 SQVTM and CDR2 ANQGSEA. Trimming cost V 4 bases and J 5 bases, with 5 bases left between them. The CDR3 nucleotides read TGCAGCGTTGCAGTGGAGACCCAGTACTTC. Its protein is CSVAVETQYF. The variable domain in full, with the rest retrieved from reference TRBV29-1 and TRBJ2-5, is SAVISQKPSRDICQRGTSLTIQCQVDSQVTMMFWYRQQPGQSLTLIATANQGSEATYESGFVIDKFPISRPNLTFSTLTVSNMSPEDSSIYLCSVAVETQYFGPGTRLLVL.

This rearrangement joins TRBV4-1 to TRBJ1-5, with D uncertain. Deletions cut 2 bases from V and 0 bases from J, with 8 bases between. The CDR3 runs to 15 residues. Per the germline V gene, CDR1 is MGHRA and CDR2 is YSYEKL. Here the CDR3 reads CASSQLVNSNQPQHF. The CDR3 nucleotides are TGCGCCAGCAGCCAACTGGTTAATAGCAATCAGCCCCAGCATTTT.

This clonotype was seen a few times. The chain recombines TRBV4-2 with TRBJ1-6; tentatively, D is TRBD1 (6 bases). The CDR3 length is 14 residues. The germline CDR1 and CDR2 sequences are LGHNA and YNFKEQ. The germline V and J ends were trimmed by 7 bases and 5 bases, with 12 bases remaining between them. CDR3 DNA: TGTGCCAGCAACCAGAACAGGGATAATTCACCCCTCCACTTT. This codes for CASNQNRDNSPLHF.

This clonotype was counted only a few times. J is TRBJ2-7 and V is TRBV5-1, with D possibly being TRBD1 (6 bases). V lost 4 bases, J lost 2 bases, and 16 bases lay in between. The CDR3 runs to 15 residues. The V gene's germline CDR1 is SGHRS and CDR2 YFSETQ. The CDR3 sequence is CASSEDSPLTYEQYF. CDR3 in DNA: TGCGCCAGCAGCGAGGACAGTCCACTTACCTACGAGCAGTACTTC.

This clonotype occurred a few times. V gene TRBV5-1 combines with J gene TRBJ2-1, with D perhaps assigned TRBD1 or TRBD2 (5 bases each). Germline-derived CDR1 and CDR2 are SGHRS and YFSETQ. The CDR3 has 18 residues. Trimming took 3 bases from V and 9 from J, leaving 28 bases between them. In DNA form, the CDR3 reads TGCGCCAGCAGCTACCCACCTTGGGACCCGCATCCAGGAGGTGAGCAGTTCTTC. It encodes CASSYPPWDPHPGGEQFF.

This clonotype was seen more than once but under ten times. The chain employs TRBV2 and TRBJ2-7; D gene ambiguous. The CDR3 has 13 residues. Trimming removed 4 bases at V and 3 bases at J, with 10 bases between. Germline V gene lookup returns CDR1 SNHLY and CDR2 FYNNEI. CDR3 loop: CASSVGHLYEQYF. CDR3 bases: TGTGCCAGCAGTGTAGGTCATCTCTACGAGCAGTACTTC. Supplemented by reference TRBV2 and TRBJ2-7, the full variable domain reads EPEVTQTPSHQVTQMGQEVILRCVPISNHLYFYWYRQILGQKVEFLVSFYNNEISEKSEIFDDQFSVERPDGSNFTLKIRSTKLEDSAMYFCASSVGHLYEQYFGPGTRLTVT.

In this sample, this clonotype turned up a few times. The rearrangement links TRBV20-1 to TRBJ1-2, with 7 bases fitting TRBD1. Germline trimming cut 6 bases from V and 8 bases from J; bases unmatched to any gene: 6. This CDR3 comprises 11 residues. From germline, CDR1 is DFQATT and CDR2 SNEGSKA (reference sequence). CDR3 DNA sequence: TGCAGTGCGGCTACAGGGGTGGGCTACACCTTC. Translation: CSAATGVGYTF.

This clonotype has only a few counts. This chain connects TRBV20-1 to TRBJ1-2, with 9 bases lining up with TRBD1. Germline CDR1 DFQATT, CDR2 SNEGSKA (reference sequence). V lost 5 bases, J lost 6 bases, and 13 bases stayed unmatched. The CDR3 extends over 15 amino acids. Here the CDR3 DNA reads TGCAGTGCTCCCGGCCCCACAGGGGGCGCCCATGGCTACACCTTC. It encodes CSAPGPTGGAHGYTF.

V is TRBV7-9 and J is TRBJ2-5, with D maybe TRBD2 (5 bases). The CDR3 extends over 13 amino acids. Trimming removed 2 bases from V and 5 bases from J, with 9 bases in between. Per the germline V gene, CDR1 is SEHNR and CDR2 is FQNEAQ (reference sequence). DNA for the CDR3: TGTGCCAGCAGCTTACGAGGGTTGGAGACCCAGTACTTC. Its translation is CASSLRGLETQYF.

Many counts were recorded for this clonotype. The V gene is TRBV7-2, the J gene TRBJ2-5; TRBD1 is a possible D gene (6 bases). Trimming shortened V by 5 bases and J by 0 bases, and 22 bases separated the two germline ends. Germline V CDR1 and CDR2: SGHTA, FQGNSA. This CDR3 comprises 18 residues. The CDR3 protein is CASSPVQGSVRHQETQYF. The CDR3 bases are TGTGCCAGCAGCCCAGTACAGGGTAGCGTTAGGCACCAAGAGACCCAGTACTTC. The full variable domain, in which reference TRBV7-2 and TRBJ2-5 provide the parts outside the CDR3, is GAGVSQSPSNKVTEKGKDVELRCDPISGHTALYWYRQSLGQGLEFLIYFQGNSAPDKSGLPSDRFSAERTGGSVSTLTIQRTQQEDSAVYLCASSPVQGSVRHQETQYFGPGTRLLVL.

This clonotype was recorded a few times. This chain uses TRBV5-5 with TRBJ1-6; 7 bases are a match to TRBD1. Trimming at V came to 0 bases and at J to 6 bases, leaving 0 bases not matched to a gene. This CDR3 is built from 14 residues. Germline lookup yields CDR1 SGHKS and CDR2 YYEKEE (reference sequence). CDR3: CASSLAGGNSPLHF. The CDR3 DNA follows: TGTGCCAGCAGCTTGGCAGGGGGTAATTCACCCCTCCACTTT.

The chain is built from TRBV20-1 and TRBJ2-5; a possible D gene is TRBD2 (6 bases). The V end was cut by 7 bases, the J end by 3 bases, with 15 bases between. The CDR3 covers 13 residues. Germline V gives CDR1 DFQATT, CDR2 SNEGSKA (reference sequence). The CDR3 nucleotides read TGCAGTGTTCCCCCGGGACTTAAAGAGACCCAGTACTTC. Protein sequence: CSVPPGLKETQYF.

The sample holds a few counts of this clonotype. V usage is TRBV20-1 and J usage is TRBJ2-7, with 11 bases lining up with TRBD2. There are 14 residues in the CDR3. Unmatched junction bases numbered 0, after V lost 2 bases and J lost 0 bases. Germline V lookup: CDR1 DFQATT, CDR2 SNEGSKA (reference sequence). This CDR3 reads CSARTSGSSYEQYF. DNA of the CDR3: TGCAGTGCTAGAACTAGCGGGAGCTCCTACGAGCAGTACTTC.

J is TRBJ2-2 and V is TRBV7-3; D may be TRBD1 (7 bases). The germline gives CDR1 SGHTA, CDR2 FQGTGA. CDR3 length: 18 amino acids. Trimming pared 2 bases from V and 2 bases from J, leaving 18 bases between. The CDR3 reads CASSLYESGGGNTGELFF. CDR3 coding DNA: TGTGCCAGCAGCTTATATGAGTCAGGAGGGGGCAACACCGGGGAGCTGTTTTTT.

This clonotype appeared a few times. J is TRBJ1-1 and V is TRBV7-4, with unresolved D. Looked up from germline, CDR1 is SGHVT and CDR2 is SQSDAQ. This CDR3 spans 13 amino acids. Trimming removed 7 bases at V and 5 bases at J, with 14 bases between. The CDR3: CASTPVPGTEAFF. The CDR3 bases are TGTGCCAGCACCCCAGTTCCGGGTACTGAAGCTTTCTTT. The full variable domain, its missing parts supplied by reference TRBV7-4 and TRBJ1-1, is GAGVSQSPRYKVAKRGRDVALRCDSISGHVTLYWYRQTLGQGSEVLTYSQSDAQRDKSGRPSGRFSAERPERSVSTLKIQRTEQGDSAVYLCASTPVPGTEAFFGQGTRLTVV.

This chain links TRBV3-1 with TRBJ2-1; TRBD2 is a possible D gene (7 bases). V gave up 1 base and J gave up 9 bases, with 16 bases separating them. The CDR3 contains 15 residues. Germline V lookup: CDR1 LGHDT, CDR2 YNNKEL (reference sequence). Here the CDR3 DNA reads TGTGCCAGCAGCCAAGGGGGGGGCCCCGGGGGTGAGCAGTTCTTC. This encodes CASSQGGGPGGEQFF.

There are many counts of this clonotype. The V and J genes are TRBV6-5 and TRBJ2-1; 10 bases fit TRBD1. Germline trimming cut 6 bases from V and 8 bases from J; bases unmatched to any gene: 10. The CDR3 spans 15 residues. Germline V lookup: CDR1 MNHEY, CDR2 SVGAGI. For the CDR3, the DNA is TGTGCCAGCAGCCCCGGGACAGGGGTGGGCGATGAGCAGTTCTTC. Its protein is CASSPGTGVGDEQFF.

This clonotype was detected only a few times. The rearrangement uses TRBV6-5 and TRBJ1-1; D gene unclear. Germline lookup yields CDR1 MNHEY and CDR2 SVGAGI. CDR3 size: 18 residues. The germline V and J ends were trimmed by 2 bases and 0 bases, with 19 bases remaining between them. The DNA for the CDR3 is TGTGCCAGCAGTTACGAGGGCTGGGGATTTGAAATGAACACTGAAGCTTTCTTT. Its protein product is CASSYEGWGFEMNTEAFF.

This clonotype has ten or more counts. The J gene is TRBJ2-3, the V gene TRBV7-9; 8 positions agree with TRBD1. The V gene's germline CDR1 is SEHNR and CDR2 FQNEAQ (reference sequence). The length of the CDR3 is 15 residues. J gave up 2 bases and V 5 bases, and 6 bases lay outside the gene matches. CDR3 in amino acids: CASSGGTGDTDTQYF. For the CDR3, the DNA is TGTGCCAGCAGCGGCGGGACAGGAGACACAGATACGCAGTATTTT.

This clonotype was recorded at least ten times. CDR3 bases: TGTGCCAGCAGCATTAACAAGGTCCGGCCCCAGCATTTT. Translated: CASSINKVRPQHF. This chain joins TRBV7-2 and TRBJ1-5, with no clear D. The germline V and J ends were trimmed by 5 bases and 9 bases, with 14 bases remaining between them. Germline V CDR1 and CDR2: SGHTA, FQGNSA. The CDR3 extends over 13 amino acids.

This clonotype was found many times. V usage is TRBV7-2 and J usage is TRBJ2-1; TRBD1 matches 9 bases. J was trimmed by 8 bases and V by 5 bases; bases with no gene match: 10. In germline, CDR1 is SGHTA, CDR2 FQGNSA. The CDR3 contains 15 residues. CDR3 protein: CASSTRGTGIHEQFF. The CDR3 DNA sequence: TGTGCCAGCAGCACTAGGGGGACAGGGATACATGAGCAGTTCTTC.

CDR3 amino acids: CASSFQGSGELFF. CDR3 bases: TGTGCCAGCAGCTTCCAGGGGTCCGGGGAGCTGTTTTTT. The chain employs TRBV7-6 and TRBJ2-2, with D maybe TRBD1 (6 bases). Trimming took 3 bases from V and 6 from J, leaving 8 bases between them. CDR3 size: 13 residues. The germline V gene encodes CDR1 SGHVS and CDR2 FNYEAQ.

As for this clonotype: This clone may be a read error of a much larger clone one base away. The genes are TRBV28 and TRBJ2-3; D is perhaps TRBD2 (6 bases). This CDR3 contains 15 residues. Germline-derived CDR1 and CDR2 are MDHEN and SYDVKM. The DNA for the CDR3 is TGTGCCAGCCGATCCGCGGAGGGAAGCATAGATACGCAGTATTTT. This gives the protein CASRSAEGSIDTQYF. Full variable domain (rest looked up from reference TRBV28 and TRBJ2-3): DVKVTQSSRYLVKRTGEKVFLECVQDMDHENMFWYRQDPGLGLRLIYFSYDVKMKEKGDIPEGYSVSREKKERFSLILESASTNQTSMYLCASRSAEGSIDTQYFGPGTRLTVL.

The chain uses TRBV29-1 and TRBJ1-2; D gene uncertain. CDR1 and CDR2 from the germline V gene are SQVTM and ANQGSEA. Trimming took off 1 base at V and 8 bases at J, with 11 bases between the two ends. This CDR3 contains 12 residues. The CDR3 nucleotides are TGCAGCGTTGAAGCCGGGTTCGGCGGCTACACCTTC. Protein: CSVEAGFGGYTF.

This clonotype was recorded many times. The rearrangement uses TRBV7-8 and TRBJ2-5, with 11 positions matching TRBD1. CDR3 length equals 16 residues. Germline V gene lookup returns CDR1 SGHVS and CDR2 FQNEAQ. With 1 base clipped from V and 1 base from J, the junction kept 2 bases outside the gene matches. The CDR3 nucleotides are TGTGCCAGCAGCTTAGGGACAGGGGGCTCCCAAGAGACCCAGTACTTC. Translating it yields CASSLGTGGSQETQYF.

In its sample, this clonotype was seen a few times. The chain employs TRBV20-1 and TRBJ2-3, with TRBD2 identical over 12 bases. The germline gives CDR1 DFQATT, CDR2 SNEGSKA (reference sequence). This CDR3 is built from 18 residues. With 2 bases clipped from V and 4 bases from J, the junction kept 13 bases outside the gene matches. The CDR3 region has the DNA TGCAGTGCTAGATGGGGGCCATCTAGCGGGGGGGGGTCAGATACGCAGTATTTT. This sequence encodes CSARWGPSSGGGSDTQYF.

With respect to this clonotype: This may come from a read error, since a much larger clone is one base off. CDR3 nucleotide sequence: TGTGCCAGCAGTTATCAGGGGCTGGCCTACTATGGCCACACCTTC. It yields the protein CASSYQGLAYYGHTF. The chain carries TRBV6-5 and TRBJ1-2; D perhaps matches TRBD1 (6 bases). From germline, CDR1 is MNHEY and CDR2 SVGAGI. The CDR3 length is 15 residues.

This clonotype was seen at least ten times. This chain links TRBV4-2 with TRBJ1-1; D call uncertain. The CDR3 is 16 residues long. V was shortened by 0 bases and J by 2 bases, with 13 bases between the two germline ends. Germline loops: CDR1 LGHNA, CDR2 YNFKEQ. DNA of the CDR3: TGTGCCAGCAGCCAAGAATTTTCTAAGGTTAACACTGAAGCTTTCTTT. It encodes CASSQEFSKVNTEAFF.

The chain combines TRBV5-6 with TRBJ1-5; D remains ambiguous. The V end was cut by 4 bases, the J end by 4 bases, with 18 bases between. The CDR3 is made up of 16 amino acids. Per germline, CDR1 SGHDT and CDR2 YYEEEE. CDR3 DNA sequence: TGTGCCAGCAGCCGTTTGGCGGGTGTTGGGAATCAGCCCCAGCATTTT. Translating gives CASSRLAGVGNQPQHF.

V and J are TRBV6-6 and TRBJ2-7, with 8 bases aligning to TRBD1. The CDR3 has 14 amino acids. Per germline, CDR1 MNHNY and CDR2 SVGAGI (reference sequence). Germline trimming cut 5 bases from V and 5 bases from J; bases unmatched to any gene: 8. CDR3 region: CASSHRDRQHEQYF. Here the CDR3 DNA reads TGTGCCAGCAGTCACCGGGACAGGCAGCACGAGCAGTACTTC.